The next 9 T cell receptor beta chains were all read from a single sample in a study of cytomegalovirus exposure and HLA in healthy donors. The PCR contained 60 Vbeta and 13 Jbeta primers. Clones were sequenced by immunoSEQ multiplex PCR, and TCRdb holds only the in-frame ones, with some missing. This sample has roughly 150,000 clones, with about three quarters found just once. The sample was PBMCs. These receptors were obtained from a male donor in good health and CMV-seronegative.

Regarding this clone: The same CDR3 is also encoded by other DNA sequences in this sample. This rearrangement joins TRBV5-1 to TRBJ1-2; D uncertain. Per germline, CDR1 SGHRS and CDR2 YFSETQ. There are 13 residues in the CDR3. Trimming took 3 bases from V and 2 from J, leaving 8 bases between them. CDR3 DNA: TGCGCCAGCAGCTCTGACGGGAACTATGGCTACACCTTC. This translates into CASSSDGNYGYTF.

This chain links TRBV11-3 with TRBJ2-7; TRBD2 agrees at 11 bases. The germline V gene has CDR1 SGHNT and CDR2 YENEEA. CDR3 length: 18 residues. V lost 1 base, J lost 0 bases, and 8 bases stayed unmatched. The CDR3 spells CASSLGRRGLADSYEQYF. The CDR3 DNA sequence: TGTGCCAGCAGCTTAGGCCGACGGGGACTAGCGGACTCCTACGAGCAGTACTTC.

There are a few counts of this clone. The chain joins TRBV18 to TRBJ2-5; 7 bases agree with TRBD2. This CDR3 contains 17 residues. CDR1 and CDR2 from the germline V gene are KGHSH and LQKENI. The ends lost 6 bases at V and 4 bases at J; junction bases unmatched: 17. CDR3 sequence reads: CASSPMGVSGAAETQYF. The CDR3 DNA sequence: TGTGCCAGCTCTCCGATGGGGGTGAGCGGGGCTGCAGAGACCCAGTACTTC.

This sequence joins TRBV30 and TRBJ2-1; TRBD2 matches at 9 bases. Trimming removed 6 bases from V and 10 bases from J; junction bases left unmatched: 19. The CDR3 is made up of 16 amino acids. The V gene's germline CDR1 is GTSNPN and CDR2 SVGIG (reference sequence). The CDR3 region is CACPGGAGGPYVEQFF. For the CDR3, the DNA is TGTGCCTGCCCCGGCGGGGCGGGGGGGCCGTATGTGGAGCAGTTCTTC.

The rearrangement uses TRBV2 and TRBJ1-5, with D possibly being TRBD1 (6 bases). The germline V and J ends were trimmed by 4 bases and 5 bases, with 12 bases remaining between them. This CDR3 has 14 amino acids. CDR1 and CDR2 (germline): SNHLY, FYNNEI. CDR3 bases: TGTGCCAGCAGTGCCCCCGGGACATATCAGCCCCAGCATTTT. This translates into CASSAPGTYQPQHF. The complete variable domain, with remaining parts taken from reference TRBV2 and TRBJ1-5, reads EPEVTQTPSHQVTQMGQEVILRCVPISNHLYFYWYRQILGQKVEFLVSFYNNEISEKSEIFDDQFSVERPDGSNFTLKIRSTKLEDSAMYFCASSAPGTYQPQHFGDGTRLSIL.

The chain uses TRBV19 and TRBJ2-1; TRBD1 might be the D (7 bases). CDR1 is LNHDA, CDR2 SQIVND, per germline (reference sequence). V lost 3 bases and J lost 2, with 11 bases in between. The CDR3 totals 15 residues. CDR3 sequence reads: CASSMGGQPYNEQFF. The CDR3, as DNA: TGTGCCAGTAGTATGGGGGGACAGCCCTACAATGAGCAGTTCTTC. The full variable domain, completed using reference TRBV19 and TRBJ2-1, is DGGITQSPKYLFRKEGQNVTLSCEQNLNHDAMYWYRQDPGQGLRLIYYSQIVNDFQKGDIAEGYSVSREKKESFPLTVTSAQKNPTAFYLCASSMGGQPYNEQFFGPGTRLTVL.

V is TRBV19 and J is TRBJ2-7, with D maybe TRBD2 (6 bases). Trimming stripped 6 bases from V and 6 bases from J, with 24 bases between. This CDR3 comprises 16 residues. Germline CDR1 reads LNHDA; CDR2 reads SQIVND (reference sequence). CDR3 protein: CASSSPGSGLSGEQYF. The DNA for the CDR3 is TGTGCCAGTAGCTCGCCAGGGAGCGGGCTTTCCGGCGAGCAGTACTTC.

V usage is TRBV2 and J usage is TRBJ2-7, with 9 positions matching TRBD1. CDR3 length: 15 amino acids. Germline loops: CDR1 SNHLY, CDR2 FYNNEI. V shed 10 bases, J shed 3 bases, and the junction held 13 bases outside the gene matches. The DNA of the CDR3 is TGTGCCACATTAATCCCGGGACAGGGACGCTACGAGCAGTACTTC. This sequence encodes CATLIPGQGRYEQYF.

J is TRBJ1-1 and V is TRBV2; D unclear. The germline V and J ends were trimmed by 8 bases and 1 base, with 20 bases remaining between them. Germline V gene lookup returns CDR1 SNHLY and CDR2 FYNNEI. This CDR3 is built from 16 residues. The CDR3 here is CASLDPLKASNTEAFF. The CDR3 DNA is TGTGCCAGCCTAGACCCTCTCAAAGCCTCGAACACTGAAGCTTTCTTT.